A selection of T cell receptor beta chains follows, all from one sample in a study of Ad26.COV2.S vaccination and SARS-CoV-2 variants. The table came from immunoSEQ multiplex PCR; TCRdb's copy has only in-frame clones and leaves some out. This repertoire shows under 250,000 clones, 87% found once; its top ten account for roughly 3%. Sequences were derived from peripheral blood, sampled in a trial of Ad26.COV2.S vaccine versus placebo. These receptors all come from a person aged 18 to 65 who received the Ad26.COV2.S COVID-19 vaccine or a placebo. CDR3s include the opening cysteine and the closing phenylalanine or tryptophan. The order of the fields is clone size, D gene, V gene, J gene, CDR3 DNA, CDR3 protein. D genes are given only for firm matches. Not every row has a clone size; where given, it reads once, few, many or a size class.

clone_size: NA; d_call: TRBD2; v_call: TRBV11-2; j_call: TRBJ2-1; cdr3_nt: TGTGCCAGCAGCTTACTAGCGGGACCCGCGCCTTATGAGCAGTTCTTC; cdr3_aa: CASSLLAGPAPYEQFF
clone_size: NA; d_call: NA; v_call: TRBV7-2; j_call: TRBJ1-2; cdr3_nt: TGTGCCAGCAGGGACGGACGGAATTATGGCTACACCTTC; cdr3_aa: CASRDGRNYGYTF
clone_size: NA; d_call: TRBD2; v_call: TRBV2; j_call: TRBJ2-1; cdr3_nt: TGTGCCAGCAATGGACTAGCGGGAGGCTATGAGCAGTTCTTC; cdr3_aa: CASNGLAGGYEQFF
clone_size: once; d_call: NA; v_call: TRBV15; j_call: TRBJ2-3; cdr3_nt: TGTGCCACCAGCAGACGGACTAGCACAGATACGCAGTATTTT; cdr3_aa: CATSRRTSTDTQYF
clone_size: NA; d_call: NA; v_call: TRBV5-6; j_call: TRBJ2-1; cdr3_nt: TGTGCCAGCAGCTTGGGTAGCAGGGAAGGGACCCTCTCCTACAATGAGCAGTTCTTC; cdr3_aa: CASSLGSREGTLSYNEQFF
clone_size: NA; d_call: TRBD1; v_call: TRBV27; j_call: TRBJ2-7; cdr3_nt: TGTGCCAGCAGGAAAAACGGGGACAGGGGGAGATACGAGCAGTACTTC; cdr3_aa: CASRKNGDRGRYEQYF
clone_size: once; d_call: NA; v_call: TRBV10-3; j_call: TRBJ1-5; cdr3_nt: TGTGCCATCGGGGGATTGGGCCAGCCCCAGCATTTT; cdr3_aa: CAIGGLGQPQHF
clone_size: NA; d_call: TRBD1; v_call: TRBV5-1; j_call: TRBJ1-2; cdr3_nt: TGCGCCAGCAGCTTGAGGACAGGTGGCTATGGCTACACCTTC; cdr3_aa: CASSLRTGGYGYTF
clone_size: once; d_call: NA; v_call: TRBV5-6; j_call: TRBJ2-1; cdr3_nt: TGTGCCAGCAGCACCCTCGGCGGCACGTCCTACAATGAGCAGTTCTTC; cdr3_aa: CASSTLGGTSYNEQFF
clone_size: NA; d_call: NA; v_call: TRBV2; j_call: TRBJ1-5; cdr3_nt: TGTGCCAGCAGTGCAGATAGCAATCAGCCCCAGCATTTT; cdr3_aa: CASSADSNQPQHF
clone_size: once; d_call: NA; v_call: TRBV4-2; j_call: TRBJ1-6; cdr3_nt: TGTGCCAGCAGCCTCCCACCGGGACCCCGTAATTCACCCCTCCACTTT; cdr3_aa: CASSLPPGPRNSPLHF
clone_size: NA; d_call: NA; v_call: TRBV2; j_call: TRBJ2-2; cdr3_nt: TGTGCCAGCAAGACTAGTGCGAAAACCGGGGAGCTGTTTTTT; cdr3_aa: CASKTSAKTGELFF
clone_size: once; d_call: TRBD1; v_call: TRBV7-8; j_call: TRBJ2-1; cdr3_nt: TGTGCCAGCAGCTTAGATGGGACAGGCTACAATGAGCAGTTCTTC; cdr3_aa: CASSLDGTGYNEQFF
clone_size: NA; d_call: TRBD2; v_call: TRBV7-9; j_call: TRBJ2-2; cdr3_nt: TGTGCCAGCAGCCCGGGACTAGCGGGACTGAACACCGGGGAGCTGTTTTTT; cdr3_aa: CASSPGLAGLNTGELFF
clone_size: NA; d_call: NA; v_call: TRBV7-2; j_call: TRBJ1-5; cdr3_nt: TGTGCCAGCAGCTTTGACAATCAGCCCCAGCATTTT; cdr3_aa: CASSFDNQPQHF
clone_size: NA; d_call: NA; v_call: TRBV4-3; j_call: TRBJ1-2; cdr3_nt: TGCGCCAGCAGCCAAGACTCACTCGGAGGCTACACCTTC; cdr3_aa: CASSQDSLGGYTF
clone_size: NA; d_call: NA; v_call: TRBV12-3/TRBV12-4; j_call: TRBJ2-3; cdr3_nt: TGTGCCAGCAGTTTATCCGATACGCAGTATTTT; cdr3_aa: CASSLSDTQYF
clone_size: few; d_call: NA; v_call: TRBV27; j_call: TRBJ1-5; cdr3_nt: TGTGCCAGCAGTTTTTCCGATATAAGTCAGCCCCAGCATTTT; cdr3_aa: CASSFSDISQPQHF
clone_size: NA; d_call: NA; v_call: TRBV18; j_call: TRBJ1-5; cdr3_nt: TGTGCCAGCACCCCGGGCGGCAATCAGCCCCAGCATTTT; cdr3_aa: CASTPGGNQPQHF
clone_size: NA; d_call: NA; v_call: TRBV6-2/TRBV6-3; j_call: TRBJ1-2; cdr3_nt: TGTGCCAGCAGTTACGGTGGTGGGTACTATGGCTACACCTTC; cdr3_aa: CASSYGGGYYGYTF
clone_size: NA; d_call: NA; v_call: TRBV11-3; j_call: TRBJ2-3; cdr3_nt: TGTGCCAGCAGCTTTCGCGGCAAGGGAGATACGCAGTATTTT; cdr3_aa: CASSFRGKGDTQYF
clone_size: NA; d_call: NA; v_call: TRBV27; j_call: TRBJ1-1; cdr3_nt: TGTGCCAGCAGTTTAAGGTTCGGGGGCCTGAACACTGAAGCTTTCTTT; cdr3_aa: CASSLRFGGLNTEAFF
clone_size: NA; d_call: TRBD1; v_call: TRBV27; j_call: TRBJ2-4; cdr3_nt: TGTGCCAGCAGCCCTACAGGGGGCGGGGCCAAAAACATTCAGTACTTC; cdr3_aa: CASSPTGGGAKNIQYF
clone_size: NA; d_call: TRBD1; v_call: TRBV7-3; j_call: TRBJ1-5; cdr3_nt: TGTGCCAGCAGCATTCCTACCGGGACAGGGGGATGTCAGCCCCAGCATTTT; cdr3_aa: CASSIPTGTGGCQPQHF
clone_size: NA; d_call: NA; v_call: TRBV5-1; j_call: TRBJ2-6; cdr3_nt: TGCGCCAGCAGCTTGGACAGGGAAGCTGGGGCCAACGTCCTGACTTTC; cdr3_aa: CASSLDREAGANVLTF
clone_size: NA; d_call: NA; v_call: TRBV5-6; j_call: TRBJ1-1; cdr3_nt: TGTGCCAGCAGCTTGGCGGCGGGCCGAGATGAAGCTTTCTTT; cdr3_aa: CASSLAAGRDEAFF
clone_size: once; d_call: NA; v_call: TRBV7-9; j_call: TRBJ1-1; cdr3_nt: TGTGCCAGCAGCTCCCGGGGTAGCCTGAACACTGAAGCTTTCTTT; cdr3_aa: CASSSRGSLNTEAFF
clone_size: NA; d_call: TRBD1; v_call: TRBV6-5; j_call: TRBJ2-2; cdr3_nt: TGTGCCAGCGCACGACAGGGGGCCGGGGAGCTGTTTTTT; cdr3_aa: CASARQGAGELFF
clone_size: NA; d_call: TRBD2; v_call: TRBV6-5; j_call: TRBJ2-2; cdr3_nt: TGTGCCAGCATTGGCGGGGGAATGACCGGGGAGCTGTTTTTT; cdr3_aa: CASIGGGMTGELFF
clone_size: NA; d_call: NA; v_call: TRBV7-2; j_call: TRBJ2-4; cdr3_nt: TGTGCCAGCAGCTCCCCCGGAGGGTACATTCAGTACTTC; cdr3_aa: CASSSPGGYIQYF
clone_size: NA; d_call: NA; v_call: TRBV18; j_call: TRBJ1-5; cdr3_nt: TGTGCCAGCTCACTCGACACTAATCAGCCCCAGCATTTT; cdr3_aa: CASSLDTNQPQHF
clone_size: few; d_call: NA; v_call: TRBV6-2/TRBV6-3; j_call: TRBJ2-5; cdr3_nt: TGTGCCAGCACCCCCGTCTGGGTCAGGGAGCGGGAGACCCAGTACTTC; cdr3_aa: CASTPVWVRERETQYF
clone_size: once; d_call: NA; v_call: TRBV24-1; j_call: TRBJ2-3; cdr3_nt: TGTGCCACCAGTGATCCCGGGGAGCGGGCGCAGTATTTT; cdr3_aa: CATSDPGERAQYF
clone_size: NA; d_call: NA; v_call: TRBV6-5; j_call: TRBJ1-2; cdr3_nt: TGTGCCAGCAGCCACGACGCTTCTAACTATGGCTACACCTTC; cdr3_aa: CASSHDASNYGYTF
clone_size: NA; d_call: NA; v_call: TRBV7-6; j_call: TRBJ1-6; cdr3_nt: TGTGCCAGCAGCTCTCCAGGGAGGAATTCACCCCTCCACTTT; cdr3_aa: CASSSPGRNSPLHF
clone_size: NA; d_call: NA; v_call: TRBV7-2; j_call: TRBJ1-1; cdr3_nt: TGTGCCAGCAGCTTAGCTTTGAGAGCTGAAGCTTTCTTT; cdr3_aa: CASSLALRAEAFF
clone_size: NA; d_call: NA; v_call: TRBV19; j_call: TRBJ1-3; cdr3_nt: TGTGCCAGTAGTATAGGATTCTCTGGAAACACCATATATTTT; cdr3_aa: CASSIGFSGNTIYF
clone_size: NA; d_call: TRBD2; v_call: TRBV4-1; j_call: TRBJ2-3; cdr3_nt: TGCGCCAGCAGCCAAGATCCTAGCGGGGCCGGTGGTACGCAGTATTTT; cdr3_aa: CASSQDPSGAGGTQYF
clone_size: NA; d_call: NA; v_call: TRBV7-2; j_call: TRBJ1-4; cdr3_nt: TGTGCCAGCAGCTTACAGGCGGGGAATGAAAAACTGTTTTTT; cdr3_aa: CASSLQAGNEKLFF
clone_size: NA; d_call: NA; v_call: TRBV19; j_call: TRBJ1-5; cdr3_nt: TGTGCCAGTACCCCCGATCAGGGGTCTTATAGCAATCAGCCCCAGCATTTT; cdr3_aa: CASTPDQGSYSNQPQHF
clone_size: once; d_call: NA; v_call: TRBV24-1; j_call: TRBJ2-3; cdr3_nt: TGTGCCACCAGTGTCGGGGACGTTTTAGGAACAGATACGCAGTATTTT; cdr3_aa: CATSVGDVLGTDTQYF
clone_size: NA; d_call: TRBD2; v_call: TRBV11-3; j_call: TRBJ2-1; cdr3_nt: TGTGCCAGCAGCTTAGGAGTAGCGGGAGGTAATGAGCAGTTCTTC; cdr3_aa: CASSLGVAGGNEQFF
clone_size: NA; d_call: NA; v_call: TRBV5-4; j_call: TRBJ2-3; cdr3_nt: TGTGCCAGCAGCTTTTCGGGGGCAGACACAGATACGCAGTATTTT; cdr3_aa: CASSFSGADTDTQYF
clone_size: NA; d_call: NA; v_call: TRBV6-5; j_call: TRBJ1-1; cdr3_nt: TGTGCCAGCAGGGACGGACGGACCCGTACTGAAGCTTTCTTT; cdr3_aa: CASRDGRTRTEAFF
clone_size: NA; d_call: TRBD1; v_call: TRBV19; j_call: TRBJ2-7; cdr3_nt: TGTGCCAGTAATGACAGGGGGCGCCCCTACGAGCAGTACTTC; cdr3_aa: CASNDRGRPYEQYF
clone_size: NA; d_call: NA; v_call: TRBV7-2; j_call: TRBJ2-1; cdr3_nt: TGTGCCAGCAGCCCCGGAGCGGGCAATGAGCAGTTCTTC; cdr3_aa: CASSPGAGNEQFF
clone_size: NA; d_call: TRBD1; v_call: TRBV3-1/TRBV3-2; j_call: TRBJ1-1; cdr3_nt: TGTGCCAGCAGCCTTGCGGACAGGAAGAACACTGAAGCTTTCTTT; cdr3_aa: CASSLADRKNTEAFF
clone_size: NA; d_call: TRBD1; v_call: TRBV6-1; j_call: TRBJ1-1; cdr3_nt: TGTGCCAGCAGTGAAGTGACAGGGACCACTGAAGCTTTCTTT; cdr3_aa: CASSEVTGTTEAFF
clone_size: NA; d_call: TRBD2; v_call: TRBV30; j_call: TRBJ2-7; cdr3_nt: TGTGCCTGGAGGGGACTAGGGGACGACACTTTCGAGCAGTACTTC; cdr3_aa: CAWRGLGDDTFEQYF
clone_size: NA; d_call: TRBD2; v_call: TRBV15; j_call: TRBJ2-3; cdr3_nt: TGTGCCACCAGCGGGACGGGAGGAGATACGCAGTATTTT; cdr3_aa: CATSGTGGDTQYF
clone_size: NA; d_call: NA; v_call: TRBV6-5; j_call: TRBJ2-1; cdr3_nt: TGTGCCATTAGGGGCCCCGGCGATGAGCAGTTCTTC; cdr3_aa: CAIRGPGDEQFF
clone_size: NA; d_call: NA; v_call: TRBV2; j_call: TRBJ1-5; cdr3_nt: TGTGCCAGCAGTGAAGTGAGTTTGAATCAGCCCCAGCATTTT; cdr3_aa: CASSEVSLNQPQHF
clone_size: NA; d_call: NA; v_call: TRBV4-3; j_call: TRBJ2-3; cdr3_nt: TGCGCCAGCAGCCAAGGTCTGGATACGCAGTATTTT; cdr3_aa: CASSQGLDTQYF
clone_size: NA; d_call: NA; v_call: TRBV7-2; j_call: TRBJ2-2; cdr3_nt: TGTGCCAGCAGACTCAACACCGGGGAGCTGTTTTTT; cdr3_aa: CASRLNTGELFF
clone_size: once; d_call: NA; v_call: TRBV7-8; j_call: TRBJ2-5; cdr3_nt: TGTGCCAGCAGCCCCAGAGCTTCGCGGGGGCAGAGGGAGACCCAGTACTTC; cdr3_aa: CASSPRASRGQRETQYF